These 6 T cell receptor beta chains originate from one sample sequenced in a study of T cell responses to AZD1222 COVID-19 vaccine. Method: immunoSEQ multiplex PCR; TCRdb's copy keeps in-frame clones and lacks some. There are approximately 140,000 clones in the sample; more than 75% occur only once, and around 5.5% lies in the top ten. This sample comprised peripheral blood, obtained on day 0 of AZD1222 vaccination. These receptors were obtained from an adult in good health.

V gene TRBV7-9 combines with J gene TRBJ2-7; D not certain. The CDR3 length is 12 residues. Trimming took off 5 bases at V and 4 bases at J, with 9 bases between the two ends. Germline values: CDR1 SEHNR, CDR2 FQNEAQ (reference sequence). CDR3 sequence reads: CASSPDVYEQYF. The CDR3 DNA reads TGTGCCAGCAGCCCCGATGTGTACGAGCAGTACTTC.

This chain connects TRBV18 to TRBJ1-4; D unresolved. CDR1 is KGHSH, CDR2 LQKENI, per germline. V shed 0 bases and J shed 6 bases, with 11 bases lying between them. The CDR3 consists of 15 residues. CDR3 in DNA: TGTGCCAGCTCACCACCGTGGGCAGAGGATGAAAAACTGTTTTTT. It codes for CASSPPWAEDEKLFF.

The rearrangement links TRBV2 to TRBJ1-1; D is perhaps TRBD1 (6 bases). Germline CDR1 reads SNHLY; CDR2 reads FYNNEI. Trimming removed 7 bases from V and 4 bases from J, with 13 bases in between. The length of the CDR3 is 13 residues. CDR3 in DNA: TGTGCCAGCATTGTCCCAGGGGCCACTGAAGCTTTCTTT. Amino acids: CASIVPGATEAFF.

The CDR3 is CASSAQGQGYGYTF. CDR3 sequence (DNA): TGTGCCAGCAGCGCTCAGGGACAGGGATACGGCTACACCTTC. The chain combines TRBV9 with TRBJ1-2; TRBD1 matches at 9 bases. J gave up 8 bases and V 3 bases, and 8 bases lay outside the gene matches. CDR1 is SGDLS and CDR2 is YYNGEE in the germline V gene. This CDR3 contains 14 residues.

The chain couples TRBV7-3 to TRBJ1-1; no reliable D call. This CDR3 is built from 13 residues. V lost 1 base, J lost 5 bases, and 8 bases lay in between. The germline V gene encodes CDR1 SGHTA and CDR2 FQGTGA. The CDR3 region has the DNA TGTGCCAGCAGCTTAAGTGGGAGGACTGAAGCTTTCTTT. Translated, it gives CASSLSGRTEAFF.

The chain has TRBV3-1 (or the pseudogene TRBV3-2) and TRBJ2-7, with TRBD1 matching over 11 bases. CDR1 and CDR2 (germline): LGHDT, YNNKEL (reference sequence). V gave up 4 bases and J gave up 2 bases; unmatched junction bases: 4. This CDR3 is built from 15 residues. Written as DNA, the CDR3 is TGTGCCAGCAGCCGGCCGGGACAGGGGGCCTACGAGCAGTACTTC. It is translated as CASSRPGQGAYEQYF.